The sequence of this T cell receptor (beta chain) was determined in a study of control samples from healthy donors and cancer patients. The V gene end was trimmed by 5 bases and the J gene end by 5 bases; junction bases not matched to a gene: 10. This CDR3 is built from 16 residues. From germline, CDR1 is SEHNR and CDR2 FQNEAQ (reference sequence). Produced via immunoSEQ multiplex PCR; TCRdb's table is partial and in-frame only. The specimen's table records some 190,000 clones. This rearrangement joins TRBV7-9 to TRBJ2-2, with TRBD1 matching over 8 bases. Sequenced sample: blood. The TCR originated in a woman in her twenties or thirties in good health. The DNA for the CDR3 is TGTGCCAGCAGCCACTGGGGGACAGGTGTAACCGGGGAGCTGTTTTTT. It specifies CASSHWGTGVTGELFF.